Following are 17 T cell receptor beta chains from one sample sequenced in a study of control samples from healthy donors and cancer patients (dated by TCRdb to 2018 to 2020). Libraries were built with the immunoSEQ multiplex PCR assay. Entries here come from immuneACCESS through TCRdb and include only in-frame sequences with V and J called. Some clones fail to appear in such tables; in the studies checked, an unresolved V gene covers under half of the shortfall, and the cause of the remainder is unknown. For this sample there are 65,000 to 80,000 clones; roughly 89% appear just once. The top ten hold over 8% of the sample. Sequencing was performed on PBMCs. Receptor source: a woman aged 45 to 65 with colorectal cancer.

This chain joins TRBV5-1 and TRBJ1-4; tentative D call: TRBD1 (6 bases). The CDR3 contains 17 residues. Germline V gene sequence: CDR1 SGHRS, CDR2 YFSETQ. V lost 4 bases, J lost 4 bases, and 20 bases lay in between. This CDR3 is CASSPRGRTGFNEKLFF. In DNA form, the CDR3 reads TGCGCCAGCAGCCCCAGGGGCCGGACGGGGTTTAATGAAAAACTGTTTTTT. Combining the CDR3 with reference TRBV5-1 and TRBJ1-4 gives the whole variable domain KAGVTQTPRYLIKTRGQQVTLSCSPISGHRSVSWYQQTPGQGLQFLFEYFSETQRNKGNFPGRFSGRQFSNSRSEMNVSTLELGDSALYLCASSPRGRTGFNEKLFFGSGTQLSVL.

The chain recombines TRBV7-8 with TRBJ1-5; D may be TRBD1 (5 bases). The CDR3 has 15 residues. The germline gives CDR1 SGHVS, CDR2 FQNEAQ. V was pared by 4 bases and J by 2 bases, with 12 bases between. The CDR3 is CASSYSGGGNQPQHF. CDR3 sequence (DNA): TGTGCCAGCAGCTACAGTGGGGGAGGCAATCAGCCCCAGCATTTT.

This chain uses TRBV5-1 with TRBJ1-6; D may be TRBD1 (5 bases). The CDR3 loop spans 16 amino acids. The germline CDR1 and CDR2 sequences are SGHRS and YFSETQ. V lost 4 bases and J lost 8, with 19 bases in between. The CDR3 region is CASSPEQNRGHSPLHF. The CDR3 region has the DNA TGCGCCAGCAGCCCTGAACAGAATAGGGGCCATTCACCCCTCCACTTT. Full variable domain (missing parts from reference TRBV5-1 and TRBJ1-6): KAGVTQTPRYLIKTRGQQVTLSCSPISGHRSVSWYQQTPGQGLQFLFEYFSETQRNKGNFPGRFSGRQFSNSRSEMNVSTLELGDSALYLCASSPEQNRGHSPLHFGNGTRLTVT.

V usage is TRBV5-4 and J usage is TRBJ1-2, with TRBD1 matching over 9 bases. The CDR3 covers 15 residues. The germline gives CDR1 SGHNT, CDR2 YYREEE (reference sequence). V gave up 4 bases and J gave up 0 bases; unmatched junction bases: 4. CDR3 protein: CASSARDRANYGYTF. CDR3 bases: TGTGCCAGCAGCGCGCGGGACAGGGCTAACTATGGCTACACCTTC.

The rearrangement links TRBV4-1 to TRBJ1-3, with 8 bases lining up with TRBD1. The CDR3 has 15 residues. Trimming removed 3 bases from V and 9 bases from J; junction bases left unmatched: 10. In germline, CDR1 is MGHRA, CDR2 YSYEKL. The CDR3 DNA reads TGCGCCAGCAGCCATGGACAGGGACATCGCCGCACCATATATTTT. Its protein product is CASSHGQGHRRTIYF.

The chain employs TRBV7-3 and TRBJ2-3; D possibly corresponds to TRBD2 (7 bases). The CDR3 extends over 15 amino acids. CDR1 is SGHTA and CDR2 is FQGTGA in the germline V gene. The V end lost 4 bases, the J end lost 2 bases, and 13 bases lay between the germline ends. The CDR3 reads CASSSGGQPTDTQYF. CDR3 DNA sequence: TGTGCCAGCAGCTCCGGGGGGCAGCCCACAGATACGCAGTATTTT.

The chain uses TRBV3-1 (or the pseudogene TRBV3-2) and TRBJ2-1, with TRBD2 as a possible D gene (5 bases). In germline, CDR1 is LGHDT, CDR2 YNNKEL (reference sequence). There are 13 residues in the CDR3. The V gene lost 0 bases and the J gene lost 11 bases, with 11 bases spanning the gap. The CDR3 here is CASSQDSATQQFF. The CDR3 nucleotides read TGTGCCAGCAGCCAAGATAGCGCCACTCAGCAGTTCTTC.

The chain is built from TRBV28 and TRBJ1-2, with TRBD1 matching over 7 bases. The V and J ends lost 5 bases and 0 bases, in that order; junction bases with no gene match: 6. This CDR3 spans 15 amino acids. Germline V gene data show CDR1 as MDHEN and CDR2 as SYDVKM. CDR3 residues: CASSAAGQSNYGYTF. The DNA for the CDR3 is TGTGCCAGCAGTGCCGCGGGACAGTCTAACTATGGCTACACCTTC.

The DNA for the CDR3 is TGTGCCAGCATACGCAGTGTTAATGAAAAACTGTTTTTT. Residues: CASIRSVNEKLFF. This sequence joins TRBV2 and TRBJ1-4; the D is unclear. The V end was cut by 7 bases, the J end by 4 bases, with 10 bases between. Germline-derived CDR1 and CDR2 are SNHLY and FYNNEI. The CDR3 is 13 amino acids.

This chain joins TRBV12-3 or TRBV12-4 and TRBJ2-1; D not certain. The length of the CDR3 is 13 residues. The V gene lost 3 bases and the J gene lost 7 bases, with 10 bases spanning the gap. Here the CDR3 reads CASSLVGRNEQFF. The CDR3 DNA is TGTGCCAGCAGTTTGGTTGGCAGGAATGAGCAGTTCTTC.

This clone was detected once. This chain connects TRBV19 to TRBJ1-1, with TRBD1 as a possible D gene (6 bases). CDR1 LNHDA and CDR2 SQIVND come from the germline V gene (reference sequence). There are 16 residues in the CDR3. Trimming shortened V by 3 bases and J by 2 bases, and 16 bases separated the two germline ends. CDR3 sequence (DNA): TGTGCCAGTAGTATTGGGGGACACACCACAAACACTGAAGCTTTCTTT. As protein: CASSIGGHTTNTEAFF.

V gene TRBV5-4 combines with J gene TRBJ1-2; TRBD1 matches 9 bases. The J segment lost 5 bases and the V segment lost 0 bases, leaving 8 bases of the junction unmatched. Germline loops: CDR1 SGHNT, CDR2 YYREEE (reference sequence). This CDR3 has 16 amino acids. DNA for the CDR3: TGTGCCAGCAGCTTGGCCGGGACAGGGTTTATTTATGGCTACACCTTC. Amino acid sequence: CASSLAGTGFIYGYTF.

V usage is TRBV29-1 and J usage is TRBJ2-3, with no clear D. The length of the CDR3 is 12 residues. Trimming shortened V by 4 bases and J by 2 bases, and 7 bases separated the two germline ends. Germline CDR1 SQVTM, CDR2 ANQGSEA. Here the CDR3 DNA reads TGCAGCGTTGCGGCCGACACAGATACGCAGTATTTT. Protein sequence: CSVAADTDTQYF.

The chain links TRBV28 to TRBJ2-2, with 7 bases that match TRBD1. Germline V lookup: CDR1 MDHEN, CDR2 SYDVKM. This CDR3 comprises 16 residues. V shed 5 bases and J 4 bases; nucleotides not matched to a gene: 10. The chain's CDR3 is CASSLDRVVITGELFF. The CDR3 DNA reads as TGTGCCAGCAGTCTAGACAGGGTTGTAATCACCGGGGAGCTGTTTTTT.

V gene TRBV25-1 combines with J gene TRBJ2-7; 7 bases fit TRBD1. The CDR3 has 11 amino acids. Germline V gene data show CDR1 as MGHDK and CDR2 as SYGVNS. The CDR3 coding sequence is TGTGCCAGCAGTGAGACCGGGACAGAACAAGTC. Translating gives CASSETGTEQV.

The V call is TRBV28, the J call TRBJ1-2, with D tentatively TRBD1 (5 bases). This CDR3 comprises 13 residues. The ends were cut back, 3 bases at V and 9 bases at J, with 14 bases in the middle. From germline, CDR1 is MDHEN and CDR2 SYDVKM. CDR3 DNA: TGTGCCAGCAGTTTTCGGGGACTCGGTAGCTACACCTTC. Its protein is CASSFRGLGSYTF.

The chain couples TRBV15 to TRBJ1-1, with a possible D match to TRBD1 (6 bases). The length of the CDR3 is 14 residues. V lost 3 bases to trimming and J lost 2 bases, with 10 bases between them. The V gene's germline CDR1 is LNHNV and CDR2 YYDKDF (reference sequence). CDR3 loop: CATSRSDSNTEAFF. The CDR3 DNA reads as TGTGCCACCAGCAGGTCGGACAGTAACACTGAAGCTTTCTTT.